A single TCR beta chain is shown here with its context. This clonotype has ten or more counts. No cognate antigen has been identified for it. No quality values exist for individual bases; no much larger clone is one base distant. The CDR3 has 15 amino acids, counting the end cysteine and phenylalanine. Just the 45-base CDR3 DNA is kept, in frame starting at base 1. The germline V end is reduced by 5 bases and the J end by 0 bases; junction bases left unmatched: 6. Reading the germline V gene (reference sequence) gives CDR1 DFQATT and CDR2 SNEGSKA. The library was generated by RT-PCR. Instrument used: Illumina HiSeq 2500. TCRdb reanalyzed the raw reads on its own, using fastp at Q25 for trimming and MiXCR for clone calling, and kept in-frame beta chains. Identical CDR3 protein sequences are pooled into one entry, listed with their most common genes and DNA. The sample contains under 550,000 distinct CDR3 sequences, 7.2% of them found a single time. The top ten constitute roughly 13% of the sample.

This sample was included in a study of response to subunit inactivated influenza vaccine (dated by TCRdb to 2017 to 2018). In the study overall: Deep quantitative profiling of the T cell receptor repertoire was used in the study to follow responses to a trivalent subunit inactivated influenza vaccine. Beyond this particular receptor, the publication reports: It was suggested by the authors that each seasonal influenza vaccination may recruit only a limited number of new T cells.

This clonotype originated in a man in his fifties or sixties who received an inactivated influenza vaccine. Donor details come from another sample of the same person, matched by shared clones. Sequences were derived from PBMCs from blood, sampled around 2 years after vaccination. This sequence uses TRBV20-1 and TRBJ2-1, with 8 middle bases fitting TRBD1. CDR3 reads: CSAPGQGSSYNEQFF. At the DNA level, the sequence is TGCAGTGCTCCTGGACAGGGTAGCTCCTACAATGAGCAGTTCTTC.